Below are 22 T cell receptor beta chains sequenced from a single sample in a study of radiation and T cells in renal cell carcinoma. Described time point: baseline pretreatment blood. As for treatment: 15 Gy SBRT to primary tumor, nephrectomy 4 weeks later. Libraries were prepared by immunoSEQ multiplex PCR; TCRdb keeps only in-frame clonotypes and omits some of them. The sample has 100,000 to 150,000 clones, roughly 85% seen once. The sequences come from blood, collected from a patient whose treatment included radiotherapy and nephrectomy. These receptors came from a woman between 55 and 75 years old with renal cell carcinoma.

The CDR3 DNA sequence: TGTGCCAGCAGCGAAGGGACAGAGCCGTACGCCGAGCAGTACTTC. This codes for CASSEGTEPYAEQYF. V gene TRBV9 combines with J gene TRBJ2-7, with 7 positions matching TRBD1. Trimming took 3 bases from V and 6 from J; bases not matched to a gene: 12. The CDR3 covers 15 residues. Germline V gene lookup returns CDR1 SGDLS and CDR2 YYNGEE.

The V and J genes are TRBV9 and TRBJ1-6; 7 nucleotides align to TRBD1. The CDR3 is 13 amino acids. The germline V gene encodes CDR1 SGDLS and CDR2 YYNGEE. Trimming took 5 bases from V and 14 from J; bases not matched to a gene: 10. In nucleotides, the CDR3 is TGTGCCAGCAGTTTTACAGGGGATGAGGCCCTCCACTTT. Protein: CASSFTGDEALHF. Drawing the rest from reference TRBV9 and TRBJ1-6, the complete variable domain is DSGVTQTPKHLITATGQRVTLRCSPRSGDLSVYWYQQSLDQGLQFLIQYYNGEERAKGNILERFSAQQFPDLHSELNLSSLELGDSALYFCASSFTGDEALHFGNGTRLTVT.

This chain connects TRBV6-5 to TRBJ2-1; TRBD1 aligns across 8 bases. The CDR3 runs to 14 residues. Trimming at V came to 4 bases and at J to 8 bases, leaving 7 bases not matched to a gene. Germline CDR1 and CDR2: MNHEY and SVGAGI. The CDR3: CASSFRQGMDEQFF. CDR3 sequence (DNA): TGTGCCAGCAGTTTTAGACAGGGGATGGATGAGCAGTTCTTC.

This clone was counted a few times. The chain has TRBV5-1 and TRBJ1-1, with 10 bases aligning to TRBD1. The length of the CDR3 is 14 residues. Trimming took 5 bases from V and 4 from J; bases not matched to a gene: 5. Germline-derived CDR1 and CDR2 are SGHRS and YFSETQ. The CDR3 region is CASRIRDRGTEAFF. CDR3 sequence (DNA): TGCGCCAGCAGGATCCGGGACAGGGGCACTGAAGCTTTCTTT.

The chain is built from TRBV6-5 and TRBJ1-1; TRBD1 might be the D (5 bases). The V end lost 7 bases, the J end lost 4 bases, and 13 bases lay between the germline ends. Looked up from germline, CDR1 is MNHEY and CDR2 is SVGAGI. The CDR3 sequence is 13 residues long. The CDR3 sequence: CASIDAGLTEAFF. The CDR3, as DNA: TGTGCCAGCATAGACGCAGGGCTCACTGAAGCTTTCTTT.

The CDR3 is CASSLIGAVPTF. The CDR3 nucleotides read TGTGCCAGCAGCCTCATTGGAGCGGTCCCCACCTTC. The rearrangement links TRBV6-5 to TRBJ1-2, with D hard to call. V was cut by 6 bases and J by 13 bases, with 18 bases left in between. The germline CDR1 and CDR2 sequences are MNHEY and SVGAGI. The CDR3 sequence is 12 residues long.

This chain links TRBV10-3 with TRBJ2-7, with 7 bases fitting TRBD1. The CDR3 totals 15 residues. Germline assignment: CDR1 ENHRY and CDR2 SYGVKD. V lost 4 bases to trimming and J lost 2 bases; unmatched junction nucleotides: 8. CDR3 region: CAISAGQVLTYEQYF. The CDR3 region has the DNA TGTGCCATCAGTGCCGGACAGGTCCTCACCTACGAGCAGTACTTC.

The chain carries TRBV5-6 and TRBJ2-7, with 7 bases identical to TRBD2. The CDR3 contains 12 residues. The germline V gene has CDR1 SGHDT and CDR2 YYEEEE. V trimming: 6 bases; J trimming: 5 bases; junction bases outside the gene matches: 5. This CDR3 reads CASTWGGNEQYF. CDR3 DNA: TGTGCCAGCACCTGGGGGGGAAACGAGCAGTACTTC.

The CDR3 loop reads CSVESAESGQFF. CDR3 in DNA: TGCAGCGTTGAATCGGCTGAGTCGGGGCAGTTCTTC. This sequence joins TRBV29-1 and TRBJ2-1; D is unresolved. There are 12 residues in the CDR3. Germline V gene sequence: CDR1 SQVTM, CDR2 ANQGSEA. V shed 2 bases and J shed 12 bases, with 14 bases lying between them.

This chain's CDR3 is CASSAFVSGRSGANVLTF. The CDR3 nucleotides read TGCGCCAGCAGCGCCTTTGTTAGCGGGAGAAGTGGGGCCAACGTCCTGACTTTC. This chain connects TRBV4-3 to TRBJ2-6; 9 nucleotides match TRBD2. Germline lookup yields CDR1 LGHNA and CDR2 YSLEER. Trimming at V came to 5 bases and at J to 3 bases, leaving 11 bases not matched to a gene. The CDR3 totals 18 residues.

The CDR3 coding sequence is TGTGCCTGGGGGCGGCAGGGCAAGGCCTACGAGCAGTACTTC. This translates into CAWGRQGKAYEQYF. The gene calls are TRBV30 and TRBJ2-7; D might be TRBD1 (5 bases). Germline CDR1 and CDR2: GTSNPN and SVGIG (reference sequence). Trimming cost V 5 bases and J 2 bases, with 16 bases left between them. The CDR3 loop spans 14 amino acids.

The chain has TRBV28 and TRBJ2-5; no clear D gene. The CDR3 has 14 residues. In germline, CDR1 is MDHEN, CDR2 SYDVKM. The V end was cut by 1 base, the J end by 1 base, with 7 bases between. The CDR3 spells CASSLYGPQETQYF. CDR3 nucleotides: TGTGCCAGCAGTTTATACGGACCCCAAGAGACCCAGTACTTC.

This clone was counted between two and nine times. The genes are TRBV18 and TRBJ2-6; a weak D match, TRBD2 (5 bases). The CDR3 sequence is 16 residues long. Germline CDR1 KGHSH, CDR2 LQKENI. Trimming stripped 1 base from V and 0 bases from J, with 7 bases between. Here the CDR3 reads CASSPLTSSGANVLTF. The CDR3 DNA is TGTGCCAGCTCACCACTAACTAGCTCTGGGGCCAACGTCCTGACTTTC. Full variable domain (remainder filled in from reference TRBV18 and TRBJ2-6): NAGVMQNPRHLVRRRGQEARLRCSPMKGHSHVYWYRQLPEEGLKFMVYLQKENIIDESGMPKERFSAEFPKEGPSILRIQQVVRGDSAAYFCASSPLTSSGANVLTFGAGSRLTVL.

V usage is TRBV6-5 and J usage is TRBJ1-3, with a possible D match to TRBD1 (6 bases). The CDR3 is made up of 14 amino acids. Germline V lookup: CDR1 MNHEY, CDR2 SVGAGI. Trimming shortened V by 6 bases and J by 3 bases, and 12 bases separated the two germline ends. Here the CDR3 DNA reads TGTGCCAGCAGATTACAGGGTAGTGGAAACACCATATATTTT. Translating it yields CASRLQGSGNTIYF.

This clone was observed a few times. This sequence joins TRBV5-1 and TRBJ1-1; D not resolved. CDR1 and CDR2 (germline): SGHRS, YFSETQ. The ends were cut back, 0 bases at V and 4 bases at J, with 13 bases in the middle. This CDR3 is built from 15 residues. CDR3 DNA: TGCGCCAGCAGCTTGGCCGACGGGCGGGGCACTGAAGCTTTCTTT. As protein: CASSLADGRGTEAFF.

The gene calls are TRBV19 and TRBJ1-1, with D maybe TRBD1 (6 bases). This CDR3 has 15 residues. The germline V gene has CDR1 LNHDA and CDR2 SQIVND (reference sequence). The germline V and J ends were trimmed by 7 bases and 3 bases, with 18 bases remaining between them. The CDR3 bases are TGTGCCAGTACCTCAATCGGGGGGCCGGACACTGAAGCTTTCTTT. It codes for CASTSIGGPDTEAFF.

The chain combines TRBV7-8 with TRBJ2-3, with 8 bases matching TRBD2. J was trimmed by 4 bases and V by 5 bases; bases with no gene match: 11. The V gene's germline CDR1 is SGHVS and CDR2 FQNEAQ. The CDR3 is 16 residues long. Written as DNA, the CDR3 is TGTGCCAGCAGCCCGAAGCGGGAGAGTAGAGCAGATACGCAGTATTTT. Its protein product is CASSPKRESRADTQYF.

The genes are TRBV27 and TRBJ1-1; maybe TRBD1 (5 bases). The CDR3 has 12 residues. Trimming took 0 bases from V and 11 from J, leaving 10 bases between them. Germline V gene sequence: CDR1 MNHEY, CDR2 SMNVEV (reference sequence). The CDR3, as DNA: TGTGCCAGCAGTTTATCGGGGGGAGACGCTTTCTTT. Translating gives CASSLSGGDAFF.

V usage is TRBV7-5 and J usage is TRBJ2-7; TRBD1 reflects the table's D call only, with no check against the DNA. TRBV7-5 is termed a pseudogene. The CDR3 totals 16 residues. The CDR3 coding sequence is TGTGCCAGAAGCTTCAATTTAGACAGGTCCGGCTACGAGCAGTACTTC. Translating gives CARSFNLDRSGYEQYF.

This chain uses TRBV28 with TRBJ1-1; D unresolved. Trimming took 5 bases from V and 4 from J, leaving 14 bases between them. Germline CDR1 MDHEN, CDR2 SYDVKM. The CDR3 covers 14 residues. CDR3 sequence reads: CASSTRTDPTEAFF. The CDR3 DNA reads TGTGCCAGCAGTACCCGGACCGATCCCACTGAAGCTTTCTTT.

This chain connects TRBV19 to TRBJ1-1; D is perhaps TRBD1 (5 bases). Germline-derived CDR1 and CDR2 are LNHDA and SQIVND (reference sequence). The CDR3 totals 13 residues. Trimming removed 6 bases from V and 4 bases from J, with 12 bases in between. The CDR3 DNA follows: TGTGCCAGTAGCGACCGGGGGGGCACTGAAGCTTTCTTT. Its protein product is CASSDRGGTEAFF.

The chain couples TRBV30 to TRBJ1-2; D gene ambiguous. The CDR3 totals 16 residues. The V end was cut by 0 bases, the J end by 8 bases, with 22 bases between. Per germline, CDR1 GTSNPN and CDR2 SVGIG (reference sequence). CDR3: CAWSVQGGTNYGGYTF. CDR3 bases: TGTGCCTGGAGTGTACAAGGAGGAACCAACTATGGGGGCTACACCTTC.